These 20 T cell receptor beta chains originate from one sample sequenced in a study of Graves' ophthalmopathy and Graves' hyperthyroidism. The TCR beta CDR3 regions underwent amplification from RNA transcripts. Second-round multiplex PCR followed a first-round RT-PCR using HTBI primers. TCRdb fed the multiplex PCR reads into MiXCR, producing one record per CDR3 protein. The sample records about 340,000 distinct CDR3 sequences, roughly 15% being singletons. Sequenced input: peripheral blood. The receptor source for this set is an adult man with Graves' ophthalmopathy.

This clonotype has a count of ten or more. J is TRBJ1-2 and V is TRBV9; 7 bases are a match to TRBD1. The CDR3 sequence is 16 residues long. Losses at the gene ends were 2 bases for V and 5 bases for J; bases not matched to a gene: 12. CDR1 is SGDLS and CDR2 is YYNGEE in the germline V gene. CDR3 coding DNA: TGTGCCAGCAGCGTCCCCAGATCGGGACAGTCATATGGCTACACCTTC. Its translation: CASSVPRSGQSYGYTF.

Comments on this clonotype: This may come from a read error, since a much larger clone is one base off. The CDR3 protein is CASSLRVPGEPFF. As DNA, the CDR3 is TGTGCCAGCAGCTTAAGAGTCCCCGGGGAGCCGTTTTTT. This chain joins TRBV7-3 and TRBJ2-2; TRBD2 might be the D (5 bases). The CDR3 extends over 13 amino acids. Germline loops: CDR1 SGHTA, CDR2 FQGTGA.

This clonotype has more than one count but fewer than ten. This may stem from a read error, because a much larger clone lies one nucleotide away. The V gene is TRBV20-1, the J gene TRBJ1-5; a possible D gene is TRBD1 (5 bases). The CDR3 covers 13 residues. Germline V CDR1 and CDR2: DFQATT, SNEGSKA (reference sequence). As DNA, the CDR3 is TGCAGTGCTAGGTCGGACGGGACCGTGCCCCAGCTTTTT. Amino acid sequence: CSARSDGTVPQLF.

This clonotype was seen at least ten times. CDR3 in DNA: TGTGCCAGCACGAGGCAGGGGTCCTACGAGCAGTACTTC. This gives the protein CASTRQGSYEQYF. The chain has TRBV6-1 and TRBJ2-7; possible D gene TRBD1, 6 bases. CDR3 length equals 13 residues. Germline CDR1 MNHNS, CDR2 SASEGT. The V and J ends lost 7 bases and 1 base respectively, with 11 bases between them.

In nucleotides, the CDR3 is TGTGCCAGCAAGTTTTCAGGGCCGAACACCGGGGAGCTGTTTTTT. This encodes CASKFSGPNTGELFF. V and J are TRBV12-3 or TRBV12-4 and TRBJ2-2; possible D gene TRBD1, 5 bases. V gave up 7 bases and J gave up 0 bases, with 12 bases separating them. There are 15 residues in the CDR3.

In this sample, this clonotype turned up many times. The CDR3 DNA reads TGTGCCAGCAGCTTTGGGGCTTGGACTAGTGGGGAGCAGTACTTC. This translates into CASSFGAWTSGEQYF. The V gene is TRBV13, the J gene TRBJ2-7; 7 bases map to TRBD2. The CDR3 is 15 residues long. CDR1 and CDR2 from the germline V gene are PRHDT and FYEKMQ (reference sequence). V dropped 3 bases and J dropped 7; count of bases not matched to a gene: 12.

In its sample, this clonotype was seen many times. V gene TRBV20-1 combines with J gene TRBJ1-1; D not certain. The V gene lost 1 base and the J gene lost 0 bases, with 15 bases spanning the gap. CDR1 DFQATT and CDR2 SNEGSKA come from the germline V gene (reference sequence). This CDR3 has 16 amino acids. The CDR3 is CSARVSGATLNTEAFF. The CDR3 DNA sequence: TGCAGTGCTAGAGTATCGGGAGCCACTTTGAACACTGAAGCTTTCTTT.

The rearrangement uses TRBV2 and TRBJ2-5; the match to TRBD1 covers 8 bases. Germline lookup yields CDR1 SNHLY and CDR2 FYNNEI. The J segment lost 5 bases and the V segment lost 0 bases, leaving 11 bases of the junction unmatched. The length of the CDR3 is 17 residues. Written as DNA, the CDR3 is TGTGCCAGCAGTGAAGCGGTTTTGGGCAGGGGGCGCGAGACCCAGTACTTC. Translated, it gives CASSEAVLGRGRETQYF.

This clonotype was seen repeatedly, ten times or more. The CDR3 protein is CATGYSHANTEAFF. The CDR3 DNA reads TGTGCCACAGGTTATAGCCATGCGAACACTGAAGCTTTCTTT. The chain joins TRBV19 to TRBJ1-1; D is undetermined. The CDR3 runs 14 residues. CDR1 and CDR2 (germline): LNHDA, SQIVND (reference sequence). The ends were cut back, 10 bases at V and 1 base at J, with 16 bases in the middle.

This clonotype was seen ten or more times. The V and J genes are TRBV6-1 and TRBJ1-5; D gene uncertain. Trimming took 4 bases from V and 1 from J, leaving 11 bases between them. Germline V gives CDR1 MNHNS, CDR2 SASEGT. The CDR3 consists of 15 residues. CDR3 DNA sequence: TGTGCCAGCAGTGGGGGAGAAATGAGCAATCAGCCCCAGCATTTT. It yields the protein CASSGGEMSNQPQHF.

This clonotype was detected ten times or more. V usage is TRBV6-5 and J usage is TRBJ1-5; possible D gene TRBD1, 5 bases. Germline values: CDR1 MNHEY, CDR2 SVGAGI. This CDR3 comprises 15 residues. V dropped 4 bases and J dropped 0 bases, with 10 bases sitting between them. The CDR3 DNA reads TGTGCCAGCAGTTCGACAGTATATAGCAATCAGCCCCAGCATTTT. Protein product: CASSSTVYSNQPQHF.

This clonotype was observed a few times. The junction departs from the called germline gene at one end, perhaps through a read error. The rearrangement links TRBV19 to TRBJ1-1, with D possibly TRBD1 on 6 matching bases. The germline V gene encodes CDR1 LNHDA and CDR2 SQIVND (reference sequence). The CDR3 extends over 14 amino acids. The CDR3 reads CASSTGGGNTETFF. CDR3 DNA sequence: TGTGCCAGTAGTACCGGAGGGGGGAACACTGAAACTTTCTTT.

Ten or more counts support this clonotype. DNA of the CDR3: TGTGCCAGCAGTGAGGAGGTGGGGGGGATAAAAGGCTACACCTTC. This codes for CASSEEVGGIKGYTF. The chain is built from TRBV2 and TRBJ1-2, with D maybe TRBD1 (5 bases). Per the germline V gene, CDR1 is SNHLY and CDR2 is FYNNEI. The V gene lost 3 bases and the J gene lost 8 bases, with 19 bases spanning the gap. The CDR3 loop spans 15 amino acids.

This clonotype was seen repeatedly, ten times or more. This chain links TRBV15 with TRBJ1-1, with 7 bases aligning to TRBD1. With 0 bases clipped from V and 7 bases from J, the junction kept 2 bases outside the gene matches. The CDR3 sequence is 13 residues long. CDR1 and CDR2 (germline): LNHNV, YYDKDF (reference sequence). The CDR3 DNA is TGTGCCACCAGCAGAGAGACAGGGTTTGAAGCTTTCTTT. Translated: CATSRETGFEAFF.

Notes on this clonotype: A much larger clone sits a single nucleotide away, making a read error possible. CDR3 loop: CSVFAGGPGETQYF. CDR3 DNA: TGCAGCGTTTTTGCGGGAGGGCCAGGAGAGACCCAGTACTTC. The chain uses TRBV29-1 and TRBJ2-5; 9 bases fit TRBD2. Germline CDR1 is SQVTM and CDR2 is ANQGSEA. The CDR3 spans 14 residues. With V trimmed by 5 bases and J by 4 bases, 8 bases remained unmatched. The full variable domain, rest sourced from reference TRBV29-1 and TRBJ2-5, is SAVISQKPSRDICQRGTSLTIQCQVDSQVTMMFWYRQQPGQSLTLIATANQGSEATYESGFVIDKFPISRPNLTFSTLTVSNMSPEDSSIYLCSVFAGGPGETQYFGPGTRLLVL.

This clonotype came up a few times. The chain employs TRBV4-2 and TRBJ2-4; 11 bases agree with TRBD2. The ends lost 0 bases at V and 9 bases at J; junction bases unmatched: 13. Germline loops: CDR1 LGHNA, CDR2 YNFKEQ. This CDR3 is 18 amino acids long. CDR3 residues: CASSQDAPTSGRDVIQYF. The CDR3 DNA reads TGTGCCAGCAGCCAAGATGCTCCCACTAGCGGGAGAGATGTCATTCAGTACTTC.

This clonotype was seen repeatedly, ten times or more. The rearrangement links TRBV28 to TRBJ1-2; D unclear. With 3 bases removed from V and 8 bases from J, the gap between germline ends came to 16 bases. Germline CDR1 is MDHEN and CDR2 is SYDVKM. The CDR3 length is 14 residues. DNA of the CDR3: TGTGCCAGCAGTTTCGACGGATTCGGGCGAGGCTACACCTTC. Translating gives CASSFDGFGRGYTF.

This chain connects TRBV28 to TRBJ2-7; D possibly corresponds to TRBD1 (5 bases). Trimming cost V 10 bases and J 3 bases, with 16 bases left between them. CDR1 is MDHEN, CDR2 SYDVKM, per germline. The CDR3 has 13 amino acids. CDR3 residues: CATPRRVIYEQYF. DNA of the CDR3: TGTGCCACCCCCCGCAGGGTAATCTACGAGCAGTACTTC.

There are many counts of this clonotype. The chain combines TRBV2 with TRBJ1-5; TRBD1 might be the D (6 bases). Germline V lookup: CDR1 SNHLY, CDR2 FYNNEI. This CDR3 region has 15 residues. V was cut by 4 bases and J by 6 bases, with 16 bases left in between. In DNA, the CDR3 is TGTGCCAGCAGTGGGGCCCAGGGGTCCGTTCAGCCCCAGCATTTT. Protein: CASSGAQGSVQPQHF.

This clonotype was counted a few times. A much larger clone differs from this one at a single base, so this may be a read error. The J gene is TRBJ1-2, the V gene TRBV5-1; 8 nucleotides match TRBD1. The CDR3 spans 16 residues. V trimming: 3 bases; J trimming: 1 base; junction bases outside the gene matches: 8. Per germline, CDR1 SGHRS and CDR2 YFSETQ. In nucleotides, the CDR3 is TGCGCCAGCAGCTCCCCCGGGACAGGAGTTAACTATGGCTACACCTTC. It specifies CASSSPGTGVNYGYTF. The complete variable domain, with remaining parts taken from reference TRBV5-1 and TRBJ1-2, reads KAGVTQTPRYLIKTRGQQVTLSCSPISGHRSVSWYQQTPGQGLQFLFEYFSETQRNKGNFPGRFSGRQFSNSRSEMNVSTLELGDSALYLCASSSPGTGVNYGYTFGSGTRLTVV.